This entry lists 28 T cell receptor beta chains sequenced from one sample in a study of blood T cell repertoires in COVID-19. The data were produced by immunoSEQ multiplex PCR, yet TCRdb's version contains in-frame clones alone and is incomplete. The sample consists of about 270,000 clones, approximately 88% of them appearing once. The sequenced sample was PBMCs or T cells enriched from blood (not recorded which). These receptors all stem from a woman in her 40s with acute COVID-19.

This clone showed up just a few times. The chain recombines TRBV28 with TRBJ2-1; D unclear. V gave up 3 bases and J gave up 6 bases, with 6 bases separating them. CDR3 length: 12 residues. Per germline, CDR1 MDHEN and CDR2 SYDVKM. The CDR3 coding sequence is TGTGCCAGCAGTTTCCCGGGCAATGAGCAGTTCTTC. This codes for CASSFPGNEQFF.

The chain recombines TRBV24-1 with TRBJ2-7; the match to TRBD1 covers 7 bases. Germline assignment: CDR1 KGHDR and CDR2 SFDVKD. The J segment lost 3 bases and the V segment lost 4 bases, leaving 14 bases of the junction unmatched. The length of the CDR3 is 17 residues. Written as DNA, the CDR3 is TGTGCCACCAGTGACCCTAGGACAGGTCATCCCAACTACGAGCAGTACGTC. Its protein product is CATSDPRTGHPNYEQYV.

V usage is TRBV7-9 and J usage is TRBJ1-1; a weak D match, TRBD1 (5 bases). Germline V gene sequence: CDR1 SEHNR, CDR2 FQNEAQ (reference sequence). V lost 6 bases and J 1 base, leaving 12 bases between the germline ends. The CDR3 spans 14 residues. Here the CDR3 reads CASRRDSWNTEAFF. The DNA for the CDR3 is TGTGCCAGCAGAAGGGACTCCTGGAACACTGAAGCTTTCTTT.

The CDR3 spells CSASASTDTQYF. CDR3 nucleotides: TGCAGTGCTAGTGCTAGCACAGATACGCAGTATTTT. The J gene is TRBJ2-3, the V gene TRBV20-1; D call uncertain. Per germline, CDR1 DFQATT and CDR2 SNEGSKA (reference sequence). CDR3 size: 12 residues. The V and J ends lost 3 bases and 0 bases respectively, with 4 bases between them.

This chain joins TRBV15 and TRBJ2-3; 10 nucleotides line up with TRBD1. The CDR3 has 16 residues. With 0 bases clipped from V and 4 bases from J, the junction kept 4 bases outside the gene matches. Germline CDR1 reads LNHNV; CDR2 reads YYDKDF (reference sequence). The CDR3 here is CATSRDGTGVPDTQYF. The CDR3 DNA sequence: TGTGCCACCAGCAGAGATGGGACAGGGGTGCCAGATACGCAGTATTTT.

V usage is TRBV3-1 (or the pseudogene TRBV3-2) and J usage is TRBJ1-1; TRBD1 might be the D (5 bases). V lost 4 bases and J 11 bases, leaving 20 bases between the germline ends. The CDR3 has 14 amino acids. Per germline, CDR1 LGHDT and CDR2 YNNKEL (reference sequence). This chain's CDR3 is CASSLKQDLRRAFF. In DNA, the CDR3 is TGTGCCAGCAGCCTCAAACAGGACCTGAGGCGGGCTTTCTTT.

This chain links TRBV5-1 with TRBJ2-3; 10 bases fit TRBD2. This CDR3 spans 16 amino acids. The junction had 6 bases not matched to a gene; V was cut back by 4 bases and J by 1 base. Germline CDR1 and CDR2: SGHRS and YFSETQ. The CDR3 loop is CASSQTGTSGTDTQYF. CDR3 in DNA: TGCGCCAGCAGCCAAACCGGGACTAGCGGCACAGATACGCAGTATTTT. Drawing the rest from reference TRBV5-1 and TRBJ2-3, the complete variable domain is KAGVTQTPRYLIKTRGQQVTLSCSPISGHRSVSWYQQTPGQGLQFLFEYFSETQRNKGNFPGRFSGRQFSNSRSEMNVSTLELGDSALYLCASSQTGTSGTDTQYFGPGTRLTVL.

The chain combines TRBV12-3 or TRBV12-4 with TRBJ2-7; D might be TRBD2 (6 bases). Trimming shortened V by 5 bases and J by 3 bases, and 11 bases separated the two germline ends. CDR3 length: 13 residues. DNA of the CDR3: TGTGCCAGCAGTCGGGGGATGTTCTACGAGCAGTACTTC. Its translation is CASSRGMFYEQYF.

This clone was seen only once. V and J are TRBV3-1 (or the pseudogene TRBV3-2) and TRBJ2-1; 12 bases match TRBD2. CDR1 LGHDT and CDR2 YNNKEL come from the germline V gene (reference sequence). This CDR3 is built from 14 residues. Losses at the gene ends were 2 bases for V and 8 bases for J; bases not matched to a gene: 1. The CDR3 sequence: CASSQRLAGDEQFF. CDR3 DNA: TGTGCCAGCAGCCAAAGACTAGCGGGAGATGAGCAGTTCTTC.

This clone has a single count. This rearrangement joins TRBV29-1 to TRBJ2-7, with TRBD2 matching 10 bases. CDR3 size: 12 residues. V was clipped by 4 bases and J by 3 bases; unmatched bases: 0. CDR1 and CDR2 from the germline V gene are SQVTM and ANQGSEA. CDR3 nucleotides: TGCAGCGTTGGGACTAGCGGCTACGAGCAGTACTTC. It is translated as CSVGTSGYEQYF.

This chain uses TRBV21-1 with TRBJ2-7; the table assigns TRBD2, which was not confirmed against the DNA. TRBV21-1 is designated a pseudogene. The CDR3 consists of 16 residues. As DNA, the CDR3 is TGTGCCAGCATCGCTAATTTGCCTAGCGGGAGATACGAGCAGTACGTC. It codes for CASIANLPSGRYEQYV.

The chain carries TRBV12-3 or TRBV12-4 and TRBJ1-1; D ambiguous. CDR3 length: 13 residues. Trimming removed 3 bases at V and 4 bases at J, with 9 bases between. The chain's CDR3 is CASSFYRGTEAFF. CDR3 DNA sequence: TGTGCCAGCAGTTTTTACCGGGGCACTGAAGCTTTCTTT.

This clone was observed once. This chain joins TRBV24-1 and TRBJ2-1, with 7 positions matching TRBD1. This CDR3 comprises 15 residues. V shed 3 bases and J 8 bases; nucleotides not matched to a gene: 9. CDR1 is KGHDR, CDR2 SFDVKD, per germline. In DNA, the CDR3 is TGTGCCACCAGTGATGCCCGGGACAGTGCTCATGAGCAGTTCTTC. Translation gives CATSDARDSAHEQFF.

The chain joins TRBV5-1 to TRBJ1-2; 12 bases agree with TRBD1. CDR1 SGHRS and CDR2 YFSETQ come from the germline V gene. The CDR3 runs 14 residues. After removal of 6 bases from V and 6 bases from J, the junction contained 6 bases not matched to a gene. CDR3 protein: CASNTGQGANGYTF. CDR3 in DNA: TGCGCCAGCAATACGGGACAGGGGGCGAATGGCTACACCTTC. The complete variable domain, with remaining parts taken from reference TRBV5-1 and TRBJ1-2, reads KAGVTQTPRYLIKTRGQQVTLSCSPISGHRSVSWYQQTPGQGLQFLFEYFSETQRNKGNFPGRFSGRQFSNSRSEMNVSTLELGDSALYLCASNTGQGANGYTFGSGTRLTVV.

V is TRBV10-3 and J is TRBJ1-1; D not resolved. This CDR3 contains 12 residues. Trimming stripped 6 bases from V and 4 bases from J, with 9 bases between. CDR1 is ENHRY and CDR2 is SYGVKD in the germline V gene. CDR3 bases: TGTGCCATCAGCCAAAGTAGCACTGAAGCTTTCTTT. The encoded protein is CAISQSSTEAFF.

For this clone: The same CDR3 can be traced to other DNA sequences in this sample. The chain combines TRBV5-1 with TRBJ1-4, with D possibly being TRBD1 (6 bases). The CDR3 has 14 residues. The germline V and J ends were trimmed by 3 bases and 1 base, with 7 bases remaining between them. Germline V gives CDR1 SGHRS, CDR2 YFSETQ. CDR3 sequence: CASSSTGTNEKLFF. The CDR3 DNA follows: TGCGCCAGCAGCTCGACAGGAACTAATGAAAAACTGTTTTTT. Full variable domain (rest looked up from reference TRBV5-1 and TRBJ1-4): KAGVTQTPRYLIKTRGQQVTLSCSPISGHRSVSWYQQTPGQGLQFLFEYFSETQRNKGNFPGRFSGRQFSNSRSEMNVSTLELGDSALYLCASSSTGTNEKLFFGSGTQLSVL.

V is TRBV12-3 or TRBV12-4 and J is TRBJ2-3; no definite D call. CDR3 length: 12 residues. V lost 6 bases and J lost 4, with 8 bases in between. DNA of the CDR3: TGTGCCAGCAGCACTTTACCAGATACGCAGTATTTT. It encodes CASSTLPDTQYF.

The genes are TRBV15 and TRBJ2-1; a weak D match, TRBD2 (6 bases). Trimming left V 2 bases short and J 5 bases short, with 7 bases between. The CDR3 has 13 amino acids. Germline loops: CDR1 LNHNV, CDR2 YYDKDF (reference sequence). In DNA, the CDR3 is TGTGCCACCAGCAGAACTAGCAACAATGAGCAGTTCTTC. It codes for CATSRTSNNEQFF.

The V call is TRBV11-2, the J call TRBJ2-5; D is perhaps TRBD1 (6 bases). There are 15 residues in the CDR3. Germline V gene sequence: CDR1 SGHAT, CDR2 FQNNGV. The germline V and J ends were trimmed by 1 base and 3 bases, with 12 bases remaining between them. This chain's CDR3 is CASSLGDTTEETQYF. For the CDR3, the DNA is TGTGCCAGCAGCTTAGGGGACACCACCGAAGAGACCCAGTACTTC.

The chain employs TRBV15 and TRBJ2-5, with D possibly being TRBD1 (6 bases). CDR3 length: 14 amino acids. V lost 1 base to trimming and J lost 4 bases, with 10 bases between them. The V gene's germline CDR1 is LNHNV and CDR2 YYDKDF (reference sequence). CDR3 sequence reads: CATSRGVGGETQYF. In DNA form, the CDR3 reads TGTGCCACCAGCAGAGGAGTAGGGGGAGAGACCCAGTACTTC. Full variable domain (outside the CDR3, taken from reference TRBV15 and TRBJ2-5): DAMVIQNPRYQVTQFGKPVTLSCSQTLNHNVMYWYQQKSSQAPKLLFHYYDKDFNNEADTPDNFQSRRPNTSFCFLDIRSPGLGDTAMYLCATSRGVGGETQYFGPGTRLLVL.

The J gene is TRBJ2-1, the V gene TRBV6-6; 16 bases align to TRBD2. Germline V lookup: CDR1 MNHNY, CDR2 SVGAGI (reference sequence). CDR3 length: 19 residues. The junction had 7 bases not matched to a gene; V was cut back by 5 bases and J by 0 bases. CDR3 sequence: CASSQGLAGGVSSYNEQFF. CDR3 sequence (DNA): TGTGCCAGCAGTCAGGGACTAGCGGGAGGGGTTTCCTCCTACAATGAGCAGTTCTTC.

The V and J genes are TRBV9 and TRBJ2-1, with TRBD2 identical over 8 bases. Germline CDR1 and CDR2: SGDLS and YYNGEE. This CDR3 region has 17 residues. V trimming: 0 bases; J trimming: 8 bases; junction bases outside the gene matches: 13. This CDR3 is CASSVGPSGSVTDEQFF. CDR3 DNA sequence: TGTGCCAGCAGCGTAGGTCCCAGCGGGAGTGTTACCGATGAGCAGTTCTTC.

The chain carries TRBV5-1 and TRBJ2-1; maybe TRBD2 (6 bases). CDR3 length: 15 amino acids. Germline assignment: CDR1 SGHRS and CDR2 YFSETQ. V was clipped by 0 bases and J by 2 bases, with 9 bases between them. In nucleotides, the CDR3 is TGCGCCAGCAGCTTGGCTAGCGCAACCTACAATGAGCAGTTCTTC. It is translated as CASSLASATYNEQFF.

In nucleotides, the CDR3 is TGTGCCACCAGTGATCCAACCAGGGGAAGCATCTATGGCTACACCTTC. Protein product: CATSDPTRGSIYGYTF. V gene TRBV24-1 combines with J gene TRBJ1-2; D possibly corresponds to TRBD1 (6 bases). The CDR3 is 16 amino acids. The germline V gene encodes CDR1 KGHDR and CDR2 SFDVKD. Trimming left V 3 bases short and J 4 bases short, with 17 bases between.

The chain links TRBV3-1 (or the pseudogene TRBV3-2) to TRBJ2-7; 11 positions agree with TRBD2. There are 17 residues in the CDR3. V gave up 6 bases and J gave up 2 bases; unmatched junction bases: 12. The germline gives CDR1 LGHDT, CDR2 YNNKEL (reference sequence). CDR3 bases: TGTGCCAGCAGGCATCTAGCGGGAGGACACCCTCCCTACGAGCAGTACTTC. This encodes CASRHLAGGHPPYEQYF.

Here the CDR3 reads CASSSPPGDSSYEQYV. CDR3 DNA sequence: TGTGCCAGCAGCTCGCCGCCCGGGGACAGCTCCTACGAGCAGTACGTC. V and J are TRBV5-6 and TRBJ2-7, with TRBD1 matching 7 bases. The J segment lost 0 bases and the V segment lost 3 bases, leaving 9 bases of the junction unmatched. The CDR3 loop spans 16 amino acids. Germline-derived CDR1 and CDR2 are SGHDT and YYEEEE.

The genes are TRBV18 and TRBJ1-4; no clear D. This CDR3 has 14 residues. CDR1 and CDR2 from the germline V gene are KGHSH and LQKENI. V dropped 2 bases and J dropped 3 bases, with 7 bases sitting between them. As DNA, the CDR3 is TGTGCCAGCTCACCAAGTTTAGCTAATGAAAAACTGTTTTTT. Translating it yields CASSPSLANEKLFF. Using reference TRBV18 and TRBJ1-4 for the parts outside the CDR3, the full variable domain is NAGVMQNPRHLVRRRGQEARLRCSPMKGHSHVYWYRQLPEEGLKFMVYLQKENIIDESGMPKERFSAEFPKEGPSILRIQQVVRGDSAAYFCASSPSLANEKLFFGSGTQLSVL.

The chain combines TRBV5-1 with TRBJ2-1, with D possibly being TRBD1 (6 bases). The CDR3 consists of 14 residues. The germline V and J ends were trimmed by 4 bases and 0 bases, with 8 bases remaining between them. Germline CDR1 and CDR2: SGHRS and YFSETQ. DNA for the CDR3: TGCGCCAGCAGCACAGGGAACTCCTACAATGAGCAGTTCTTC. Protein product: CASSTGNSYNEQFF.